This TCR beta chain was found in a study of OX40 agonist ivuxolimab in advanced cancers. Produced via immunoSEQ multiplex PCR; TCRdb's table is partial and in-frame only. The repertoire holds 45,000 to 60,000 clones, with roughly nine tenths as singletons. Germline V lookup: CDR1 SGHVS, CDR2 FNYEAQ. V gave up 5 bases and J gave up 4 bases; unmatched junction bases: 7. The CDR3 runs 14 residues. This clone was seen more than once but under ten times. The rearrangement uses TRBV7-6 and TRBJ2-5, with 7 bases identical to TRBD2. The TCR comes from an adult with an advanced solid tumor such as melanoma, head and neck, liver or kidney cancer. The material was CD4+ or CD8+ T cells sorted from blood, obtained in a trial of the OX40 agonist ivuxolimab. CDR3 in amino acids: CASSPIPGGETQYF. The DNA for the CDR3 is TGTGCCAGCAGCCCCATCCCGGGGGGAGAGACCCAGTACTTC.